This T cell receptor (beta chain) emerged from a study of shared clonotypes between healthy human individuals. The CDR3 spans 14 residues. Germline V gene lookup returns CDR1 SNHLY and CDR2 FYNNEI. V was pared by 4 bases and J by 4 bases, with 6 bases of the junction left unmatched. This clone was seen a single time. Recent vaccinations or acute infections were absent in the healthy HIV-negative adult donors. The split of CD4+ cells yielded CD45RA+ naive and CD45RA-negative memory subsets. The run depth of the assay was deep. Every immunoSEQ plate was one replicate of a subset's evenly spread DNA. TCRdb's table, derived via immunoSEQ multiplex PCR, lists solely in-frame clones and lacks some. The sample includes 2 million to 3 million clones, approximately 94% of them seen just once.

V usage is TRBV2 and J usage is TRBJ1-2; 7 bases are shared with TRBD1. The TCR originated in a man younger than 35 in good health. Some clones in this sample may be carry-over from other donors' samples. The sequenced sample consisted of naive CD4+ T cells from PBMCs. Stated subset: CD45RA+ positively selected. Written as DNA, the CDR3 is TGTGCCAGCAGTGGACCCGGGACAGCCTATGGCTACACCTTC. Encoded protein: CASSGPGTAYGYTF.